This T cell receptor (beta chain) appears in the sequencing data of a study of neurological immune-mediated disorders. 5'RACE employing 10-nucleotide random UMIs yielded the cDNA. Using its own MiXCR run on the 5' RACE reads, TCRdb lists one record per CDR3 protein. The data show some 30,000 distinct CDR3 sequences, 20% to 25% seen once. Input was around 1 million sorted T cells, either CD4+ or CD8+. The sample holds many counts of this clonotype. The antigen is undetermined. General observations from the study: Expansion of TCR clones was greatest in HTLV-1-associated myelopathy and smallest in multiple sclerosis, where it fell below that of healthy controls.

Sequencing was carried out using CD4+ T cells from blood. This clonotype was sampled from a man in his fifties or sixties with HTLV-1-associated myelopathy (HAM/TSP).

CDR3 region: CASSLAENYGYTF. The CDR3 coding sequence is TGCGCCAGCAGCTTGGCAGAGAACTATGGCTACACCTTC. The chain links TRBV5-1 to TRBJ1-2; D remains unclear. This CDR3 comprises 13 residues. V lost 0 bases and J 2 bases, leaving 5 bases between the germline ends. Germline V gene lookup returns CDR1 SGHRS and CDR2 YFSETQ.